Listed here are 7 T cell receptor beta chains from one sample, sequenced in a study of PD-L1 blockade in urothelial cancer. The method was immunoSEQ multiplex PCR; TCRdb's version includes in-frame clones alone and lacks a portion of them. The data contain 45,000 to 50,000 clones, about nine tenths of them singletons. The source was PBMCs, collected around atezolizumab (anti-PD-L1) treatment. Every receptor here comes from an older man with urothelial cancer.

The chain joins TRBV5-6 to TRBJ1-5, with D perhaps TRBD1 (6 bases). V was pared by 3 bases and J by 0 bases, with 10 bases between. CDR1 is SGHDT and CDR2 is YYEEEE in the germline V gene. This CDR3 has 15 amino acids. CDR3 sequence: CASSSQGHSNQPQHF. Written as DNA, the CDR3 is TGTGCCAGCAGCTCTCAGGGACATAGCAATCAGCCCCAGCATTTT.

V and J are TRBV9 and TRBJ2-6, with D possibly being TRBD1 (6 bases). Between the trimmed V and J ends, which lost 3 bases and 4 bases, there was a span of 11 bases. The CDR3 is 15 amino acids. Per the germline V gene, CDR1 is SGDLS and CDR2 is YYNGEE. For the CDR3, the DNA is TGTGCCAGCAGCGAACAGGGCTACGGGGCCAACGTCCTGACTTTC. It encodes CASSEQGYGANVLTF.

The rearrangement links TRBV19 to TRBJ1-2, with D possibly TRBD1 on 6 matching bases. V was pared by 4 bases and J by 8 bases, with 23 bases between. CDR3 length: 16 residues. The germline gives CDR1 LNHDA, CDR2 SQIVND (reference sequence). CDR3 DNA sequence: TGTGCCAGTAGTACATCGGGTAGGTCAGGGGCCGACGGCTACACCTTC. Its protein is CASSTSGRSGADGYTF.

The gene calls are TRBV20-1 and TRBJ2-3; D is ambiguous. This CDR3 is built from 11 residues. From germline, CDR1 is DFQATT and CDR2 SNEGSKA (reference sequence). V was trimmed by 3 bases and J by 4 bases, leaving 5 bases between them. CDR3 amino acids: CSASIADTQYF. Written as DNA, the CDR3 is TGCAGTGCTAGTATCGCAGATACGCAGTATTTT.

The chain uses TRBV5-1 and TRBJ2-4, with D tentatively TRBD2 (6 bases). This CDR3 is 15 amino acids long. Germline V gene sequence: CDR1 SGHRS, CDR2 YFSETQ. V gave up 1 base and J gave up 6 bases, with 14 bases separating them. CDR3 in amino acids: CASSLSGGTINIQYF. For the CDR3, the DNA is TGCGCCAGCAGCTTGTCGGGCGGGACCATAAACATTCAGTACTTC.

This clone was observed a single time. The chain combines TRBV9 with TRBJ2-1; 9 positions agree with TRBD2. The V gene end was trimmed by 0 bases and the J gene end by 5 bases; junction bases not matched to a gene: 3. Germline V CDR1 and CDR2: SGDLS, YYNGEE. The length of the CDR3 is 15 residues. CDR3 coding DNA: TGTGCCAGCAGCGTAGGACTAGCGGAACACAATGAGCAGTTCTTC. Its translation: CASSVGLAEHNEQFF.

V gene TRBV27 combines with J gene TRBJ2-7; 7 bases are shared with TRBD1. The CDR3 is made up of 14 amino acids. Germline CDR1 and CDR2: MNHEY and SMNVEV (reference sequence). V gave up 5 bases and J gave up 4 bases; unmatched junction bases: 8. CDR3 region: CASSIRQGDYEQYF. DNA of the CDR3: TGTGCCAGCAGTATCCGACAGGGCGATTACGAGCAGTACTTC.